What follows are 7 T cell receptor beta chains derived from one specimen sequenced in a study of blood T cells in healthy people across ages. Primed by a sample-barcoded 5' primer and a J-beta primer mix, a second PCR proceeded for about 6 to 12 cycles. TCRdb reprocessed the 5' RACE reads via MiXCR and lists one record per CDR3 protein. The profile shows around 1,700,000 distinct CDR3 sequences, roughly 27% of them singletons. Sequences were obtained from blood. These receptors were obtained from a woman aged 25-40 years in good health.

This clonotype was seen repeatedly, ten times or more. DNA for the CDR3: TGCAGTGCTAGGGTGCCCGGGGGGCCTTACAATGAGCAGTTCTTC. It codes for CSARVPGGPYNEQFF. The chain couples TRBV20-1 to TRBJ2-1; a weak D match, TRBD2 (7 bases). The V gene's germline CDR1 is DFQATT and CDR2 SNEGSKA (reference sequence). V dropped 3 bases and J dropped 4 bases, with 16 bases sitting between them. This CDR3 spans 15 amino acids.

The table lists this clonotype with a few counts. The CDR3 nucleotides are TGCAGTGCGATAAGGGACGGAGCCAAAAACATTCAGTACTTC. Encoded protein: CSAIRDGAKNIQYF. The genes are TRBV20-1 and TRBJ2-4; D possibly matches TRBD1 or TRBD2 (5 bases each). CDR1 and CDR2 from the germline V gene are DFQATT and SNEGSKA (reference sequence). The V end lost 6 bases, the J end lost 0 bases, and 12 bases lay between the germline ends. The length of the CDR3 is 14 residues.

The chain links TRBV11-1 to TRBJ2-7; possible D gene TRBD1, 5 bases. Germline CDR1 reads SGHAT; CDR2 reads FQDESV (reference sequence). The V gene lost 3 bases and the J gene lost 0 bases, with 15 bases spanning the gap. This CDR3 region has 16 residues. CDR3 sequence: CASSLGPSRSSYEQYF. CDR3 sequence (DNA): TGTGCCAGCAGCTTGGGGCCAAGTCGAAGCTCCTACGAGCAGTACTTC. Supplemented by reference TRBV11-1 and TRBJ2-7, the full variable domain reads EAEVAQSPRYKITEKSQAVAFWCDPISGHATLYWYRQILGQGPELLVQFQDESVVDDSQLPKDRFSAERLKGVDSTLKIQPAELGDSAMYLCASSLGPSRSSYEQYFGPGTRLTVT.

To note about this clonotype: Germline is not matched at one junction end, which may reflect a read error. The gene calls are TRBV5-1 and TRBJ2-1; 8 bases map to TRBD1. Per germline, CDR1 SGHRS and CDR2 YFSETQ. The CDR3 consists of 15 residues. CDR3 DNA: TGCGCCGGCAGCTTGGTGACAGGGGTCCGCAATGAGCAGTTCTTC. This sequence encodes CAGSLVTGVRNEQFF.

This sequence joins TRBV4-2 and TRBJ2-6, with no clear D. V lost 0 bases to trimming and J lost 3 bases, with 15 bases between them. Per germline, CDR1 LGHNA and CDR2 YNFKEQ. The CDR3 runs to 18 residues. CDR3 DNA sequence: TGTGCCAGCAGCCAAGATAAGGTTGCCCGTCTTGGGGCCAACGTCCTGACTTTC. Amino acids: CASSQDKVARLGANVLTF.

The chain uses TRBV9 and TRBJ2-5; TRBD1 or TRBD2 may be the D gene (6 bases each). CDR1 SGDLS and CDR2 YYNGEE come from the germline V gene. Trimming removed 4 bases from V and 11 bases from J, with 12 bases in between. CDR3 length: 11 amino acids. The CDR3 region is CASSSGAEQYF. The CDR3 DNA reads as TGTGCCAGCAGCTCGGGGGCTGAGCAGTACTTC.

This sequence joins TRBV6-2 or TRBV6-3 and TRBJ2-1; 8 bases fit TRBD1. Trimming removed 6 bases from V and 12 bases from J; junction bases left unmatched: 4. CDR3 length: 11 residues. From germline, CDR1 is MNHEY and CDR2 SVGEGT. CDR3 DNA: TGTGCCAGCAGGCTCAGGGGGCCGCAGTTCTTC. It is translated as CASRLRGPQFF.